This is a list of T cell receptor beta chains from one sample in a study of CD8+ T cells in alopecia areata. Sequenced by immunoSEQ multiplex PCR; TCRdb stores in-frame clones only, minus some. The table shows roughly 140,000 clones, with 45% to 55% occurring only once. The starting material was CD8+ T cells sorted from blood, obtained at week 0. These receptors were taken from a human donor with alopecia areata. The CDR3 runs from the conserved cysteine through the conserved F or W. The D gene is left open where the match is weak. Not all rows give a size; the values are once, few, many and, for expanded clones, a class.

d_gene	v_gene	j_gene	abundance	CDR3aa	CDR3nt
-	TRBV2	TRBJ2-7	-	CASSGQNKGEQYF	TGTGCCAGCAGTGGGCAGAATAAAGGCGAGCAGTACTTC
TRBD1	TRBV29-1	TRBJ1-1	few	CSVDGDRALEAFF	TGCAGCGTTGATGGGGACAGGGCGCTCGAAGCTTTCTTT
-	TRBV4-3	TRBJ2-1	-	CASSQDWGQAYNEQFF	TGCGCCAGCAGCCAAGACTGGGGCCAAGCCTACAATGAGCAGTTCTTC
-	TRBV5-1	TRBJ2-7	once	CASSLEGSQYF	TGCGCCAGCAGCTTGGAAGGCAGCCAGTACTTC
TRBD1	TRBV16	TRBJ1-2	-	CASSQSKDRGYTF	TGTGCCAGCAGCCAATCGAAGGACAGGGGGTACACCTTC
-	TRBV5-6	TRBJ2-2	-	CASSPTWGSGNTGELFF	TGTGCCAGCAGCCCCACGTGGGGCTCGGGTAACACCGGGGAGCTGTTTTTT
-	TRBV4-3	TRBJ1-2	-	CASSQERETGHGYTF	TGCGCCAGCAGCCAAGAAAGAGAAACAGGGCATGGCTACACCTTC
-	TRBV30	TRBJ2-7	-	CAWSLAAYEQYF	TGTGCCTGGAGTCTGGCCGCCTACGAGCAGTACTTC
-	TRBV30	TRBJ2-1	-	CAWSQGYEQFF	TGTGCCTGGAGCCAGGGGTATGAGCAGTTCTTC
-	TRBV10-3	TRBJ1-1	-	CAISDVTEMNTEAFF	TGTGCCATCAGTGATGTGACAGAGATGAACACTGAAGCTTTCTTT
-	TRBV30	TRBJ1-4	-	CAWRKNRAEKLFF	TGTGCCTGGAGGAAAAACAGGGCTGAAAAACTGTTTTTT
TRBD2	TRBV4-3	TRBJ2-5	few	CASSRDGGTIGETQYF	TGCGCCAGCAGCAGGGACGGGGGGACTATCGGGGAGACCCAGTACTTC
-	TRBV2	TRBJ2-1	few	CASTEGNEQFF	TGTGCCAGCACCGAGGGGAATGAGCAGTTCTTC
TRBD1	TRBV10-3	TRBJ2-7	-	CAISESMQGVFYEQYF	TGTGCCATCAGTGAGTCTATGCAGGGGGTATTCTACGAGCAGTACTTC
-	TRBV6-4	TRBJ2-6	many	CASREEPAGANVLTF	TGTGCCAGCCGCGAGGAGCCGGCAGGGGCCAACGTCCTGACTTTC
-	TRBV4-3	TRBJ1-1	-	CASSHRPDGNTEAFF	TGCGCCAGCAGCCATCGCCCCGATGGCAACACTGAAGCTTTCTTT
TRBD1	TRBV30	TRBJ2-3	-	CAWSGGTGTDTQYF	TGTGCCTGGAGTGGTGGGACAGGCACAGATACGCAGTATTTT
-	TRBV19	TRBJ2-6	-	CAGARDSGANVLTF	TGTGCCGGGGCCAGGGACTCTGGGGCCAACGTCCTGACTTTC
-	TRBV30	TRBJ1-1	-	CAWNLGNTEAFF	TGTGCCTGGAATTTGGGGAACACTGAAGCTTTCTTT
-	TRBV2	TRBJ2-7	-	CASSELGSYEQYF	TGTGCCAGCAGTGAACTGGGGAGCTACGAGCAGTACTTC
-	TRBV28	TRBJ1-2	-	CASSFGGGYTF	TGTGCCAGCAGTTTTGGGGGTGGCTACACCTTC
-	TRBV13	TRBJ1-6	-	CASSSDVGPSPLHF	TGTGCCAGCAGCTCCGACGTGGGACCTTCACCCCTCCACTTT
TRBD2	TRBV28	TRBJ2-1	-	CASSILAGRNEQFF	TGTGCCAGCAGTATACTAGCGGGGAGGAATGAGCAGTTCTTC
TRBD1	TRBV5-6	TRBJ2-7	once	CASSPGTGSYEQYF	TGTGCCAGCAGCCCCGGGACAGGGTCCTACGAGCAGTACTTC
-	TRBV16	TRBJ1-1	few	CASSQSGQNTEAFF	TGTGCCAGCAGCCAATCGGGGCAGAACACTGAAGCTTTCTTT
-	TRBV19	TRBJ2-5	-	CASSRAGIQETQYF	TGTGCCAGTAGCCGGGCGGGGATCCAAGAGACCCAGTACTTC
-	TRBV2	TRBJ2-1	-	CASTDDRGSTGEQFF	TGTGCCAGCACCGATGATCGGGGCTCGACGGGTGAGCAGTTCTTC
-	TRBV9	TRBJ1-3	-	CASHKGQGLSGNTIYF	TGTGCCAGCCATAAAGGCCAGGGCCTCTCTGGAAACACCATATATTTT
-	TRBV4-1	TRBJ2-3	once	CASSQDWATTDTQYF	TGCGCCAGCAGCCAAGATTGGGCCACCACAGATACGCAGTATTTT
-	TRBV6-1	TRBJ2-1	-	CASSLVEQFF	TGTGCCAGCAGCCTAGTTGAGCAGTTCTTC
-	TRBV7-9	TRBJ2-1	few	CASSLPGGQYNEQFF	TGTGCCAGCAGCTTACCGGGGGGCCAGTACAATGAGCAGTTCTTC
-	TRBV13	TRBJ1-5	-	CASSAGLLNQPQHF	TGTGCCAGCAGCGCGGGACTGCTCAATCAGCCCCAGCATTTT
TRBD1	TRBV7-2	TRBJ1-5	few	CASSPHRGQDQPQHF	TGTGCCAGCAGCCCCCACAGGGGGCAAGATCAGCCCCAGCATTTT
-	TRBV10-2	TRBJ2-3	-	CASKGLGATDTQYF	TGCGCCAGCAAGGGGTTGGGGGCCACAGATACGCAGTATTTT
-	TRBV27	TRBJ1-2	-	CASSSHQGEANYGYTF	TGTGCCAGCAGCTCCCATCAAGGGGAAGCTAACTATGGCTACACCTTC
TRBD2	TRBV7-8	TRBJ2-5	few	CASTASSGGALEETQYF	TGTGCCAGCACCGCCTCTAGCGGGGGGGCCCTGGAGGAGACCCAGTACTTC
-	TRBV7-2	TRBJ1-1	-	CASRVSGRPGTEAFF	TGTGCCAGCAGAGTTTCCGGGAGACCAGGGACTGAAGCTTTCTTT
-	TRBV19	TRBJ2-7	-	CASSSESYEQYF	TGTGCCAGTAGTTCAGAATCCTACGAGCAGTACTTC
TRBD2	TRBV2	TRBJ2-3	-	CASLPSGGTDTQYF	TGTGCCAGCCTACCTAGCGGGGGTACAGATACGCAGTATTTT
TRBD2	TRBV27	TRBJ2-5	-	CASSFGTSSQETQYF	TGTGCCAGCAGTTTCGGGACTAGTAGCCAAGAGACCCAGTACTTC
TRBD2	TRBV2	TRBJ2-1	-	CASGLAGGSEQFF	TGTGCCAGCGGTCTAGCGGGGGGAAGTGAGCAGTTCTTC
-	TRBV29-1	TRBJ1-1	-	CSVVANTEAFF	TGCAGCGTTGTAGCGAACACTGAAGCTTTCTTT
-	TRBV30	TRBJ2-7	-	CASNKDRPYEQYF	TGTGCCTCTAACAAGGACAGACCCTACGAGCAGTACTTC
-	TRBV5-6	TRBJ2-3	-	CASSSASFGNTQYF	TGTGCCAGCAGCTCTGCTTCATTTGGGAATACGCAGTATTTT
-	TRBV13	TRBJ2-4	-	CASSPRGAEGNIQYF	TGTGCCAGCAGCCCCCGCGGGGCGGAGGGAAACATTCAGTACTTC
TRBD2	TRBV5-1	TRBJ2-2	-	CASSLDTSDTGELFF	TGCGCCAGCAGCTTGGACACTAGCGACACCGGGGAGCTGTTTTTT
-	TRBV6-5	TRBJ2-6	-	CASSYLSSGANVLTF	TGTGCCAGCAGTTACTTGTCATCTGGGGCCAACGTCCTGACTTTC
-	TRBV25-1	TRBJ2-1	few	CASGLGRGGGGNEQFF	TGTGCCAGCGGCTTAGGGCGCGGGGGAGGGGGAAATGAGCAGTTCTTC
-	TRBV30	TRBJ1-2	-	CAWTEGYTF	TGTGCCTGGACAGAAGGCTACACCTTC
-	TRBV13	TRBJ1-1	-	CASSFNNGQEAFF	TGTGCCAGCAGCTTTAACAATGGACAGGAAGCTTTCTTT
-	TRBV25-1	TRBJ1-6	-	CASSVRVDSPLHF	TGTGCCAGCAGTGTTCGGGTTGATTCACCCCTCCACTTT
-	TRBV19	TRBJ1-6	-	CASKEENSPLHF	TGTGCCAGTAAAGAGGAAAATTCACCCCTCCACTTT
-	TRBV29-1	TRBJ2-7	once	CSVKTSSAEQYF	TGCAGCGTTAAGACAAGTTCTGCCGAGCAGTACTTC
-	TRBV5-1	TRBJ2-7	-	CASSFGNEQYF	TGCGCCAGCAGCTTCGGTAACGAGCAGTACTTC
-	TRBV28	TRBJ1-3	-	CASTFPGPSGNTIYF	TGTGCCAGCACCTTCCCCGGCCCCTCTGGAAACACCATATATTTT
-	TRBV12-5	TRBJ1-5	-	CASGLGTYNQPQHF	TGTGCTAGTGGTTTGGGAACCTACAATCAGCCCCAGCATTTT
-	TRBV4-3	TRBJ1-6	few	CASSQDRVSPLHF	TGCGCCAGCAGCCAAGATCGGGTTTCACCCCTCCACTTT
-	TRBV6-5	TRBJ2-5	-	CASSYLGQLQETQYF	TGTGCCAGCAGTTACCTAGGACAGCTCCAAGAGACCCAGTACTTC
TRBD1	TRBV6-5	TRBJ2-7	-	CASSWGTGSYEQYF	TGTGCCAGCAGTTGGGGGACAGGTTCCTACGAGCAGTACTTC
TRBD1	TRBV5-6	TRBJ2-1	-	CASSWGTGVEQFF	TGTGCCAGCAGCTGGGGGACAGGGGTTGAGCAGTTCTTC